This TCR beta chain was obtained from a study of early T cells in non-severe SARS-CoV-2 infection. Researchers tagged individual cDNA molecules with unique molecular identifiers. One entry per CDR3 protein, called by TCRdb with MiXCR from the 5' RACE reads. Among tens of thousands of distinct CDR3 sequences listed, more than 9% were seen once. Trimming removed 6 bases at V and 2 bases at J, with 13 bases between. The CDR3 covers 14 residues. The germline gives CDR1 SGHTA, CDR2 FQGNSA. There are a few counts of this clonotype. This receptor was obtained from an adult who was a healthcare worker with PCR-confirmed SARS-CoV-2 infection or an uninfected control (not recorded which). The sequencing input was whole blood. The genes are TRBV7-2 and TRBJ1-2, with no clear D. The CDR3 reads CASSHTSGNYGYTF. The CDR3, as DNA: TGTGCCAGCAGTCACACATCTGGAAACTATGGCTACACCTTC.